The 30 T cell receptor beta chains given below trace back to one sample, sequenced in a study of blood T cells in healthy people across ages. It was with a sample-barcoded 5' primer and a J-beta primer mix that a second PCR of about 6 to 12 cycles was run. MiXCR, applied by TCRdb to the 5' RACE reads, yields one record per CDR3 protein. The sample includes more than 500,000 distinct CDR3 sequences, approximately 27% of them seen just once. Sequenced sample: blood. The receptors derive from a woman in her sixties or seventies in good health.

The DNA of the CDR3 is TGCAGTGCTAGTGCTACCTCTACTAACTATGGCTACACCTTC. Translation: CSASATSTNYGYTF. The V and J genes are TRBV20-1 and TRBJ1-2; D ambiguous. Trimming shortened V by 3 bases and J by 0 bases, and 11 bases separated the two germline ends. The CDR3 consists of 14 residues. Germline V gene lookup returns CDR1 DFQATT and CDR2 SNEGSKA (reference sequence).

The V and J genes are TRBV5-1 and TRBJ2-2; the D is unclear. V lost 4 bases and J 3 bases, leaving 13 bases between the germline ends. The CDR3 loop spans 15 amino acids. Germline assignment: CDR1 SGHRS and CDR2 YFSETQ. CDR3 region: CASSPIVLDTGELFF. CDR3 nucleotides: TGCGCCAGCAGCCCGATAGTATTGGACACCGGGGAGCTGTTTTTT.

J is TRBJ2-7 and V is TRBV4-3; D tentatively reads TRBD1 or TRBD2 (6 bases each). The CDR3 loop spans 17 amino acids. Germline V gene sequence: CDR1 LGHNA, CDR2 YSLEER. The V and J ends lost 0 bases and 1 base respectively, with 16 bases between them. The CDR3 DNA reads TGCGCCAGCAGCCAAGACGCCTTGGGGGCGGGGTCCTACGAGCAGTACTTC. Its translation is CASSQDALGAGSYEQYF.

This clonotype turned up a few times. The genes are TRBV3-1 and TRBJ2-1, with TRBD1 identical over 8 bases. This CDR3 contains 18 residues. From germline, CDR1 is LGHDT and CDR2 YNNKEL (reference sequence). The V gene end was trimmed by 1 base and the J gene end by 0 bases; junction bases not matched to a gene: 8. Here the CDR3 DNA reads TGTGCCAGCAGCCAAGGAACAGGGGGTTCCCGCTCCTACAATGAGCAGTTCTTC. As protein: CASSQGTGGSRSYNEQFF.

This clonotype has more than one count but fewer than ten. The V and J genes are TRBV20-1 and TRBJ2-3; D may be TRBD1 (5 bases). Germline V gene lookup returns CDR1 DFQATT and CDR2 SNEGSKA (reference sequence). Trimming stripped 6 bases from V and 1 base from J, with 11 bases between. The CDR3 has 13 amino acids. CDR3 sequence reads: CSAGHSRTDTQYF. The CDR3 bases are TGCAGTGCGGGGCACTCACGCACAGATACGCAGTATTTT.

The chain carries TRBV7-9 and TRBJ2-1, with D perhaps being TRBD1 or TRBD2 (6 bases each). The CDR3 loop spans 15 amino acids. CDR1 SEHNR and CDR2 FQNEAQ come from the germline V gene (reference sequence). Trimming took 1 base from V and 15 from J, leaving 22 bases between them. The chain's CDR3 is CASSLEGGGILSWFF. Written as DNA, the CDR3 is TGTGCCAGCAGCTTAGAAGGAGGGGGGATCCTAAGTTGGTTCTTC.

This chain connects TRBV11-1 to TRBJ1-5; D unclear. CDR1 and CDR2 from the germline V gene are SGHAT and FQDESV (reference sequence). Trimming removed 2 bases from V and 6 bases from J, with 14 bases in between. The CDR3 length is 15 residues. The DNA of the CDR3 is TGTGCCAGCAGCTTACCCCGTTTAAACGGTCAGCCCCAGCATTTT. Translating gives CASSLPRLNGQPQHF.

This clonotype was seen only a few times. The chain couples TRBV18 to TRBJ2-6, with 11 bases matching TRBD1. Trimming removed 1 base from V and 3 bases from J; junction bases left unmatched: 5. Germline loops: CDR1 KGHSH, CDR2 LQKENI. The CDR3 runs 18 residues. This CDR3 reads CASSPQGQGASGANVLTF. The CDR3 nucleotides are TGTGCCAGCTCACCACAAGGACAGGGGGCAAGTGGGGCCAACGTCCTGACTTTC.

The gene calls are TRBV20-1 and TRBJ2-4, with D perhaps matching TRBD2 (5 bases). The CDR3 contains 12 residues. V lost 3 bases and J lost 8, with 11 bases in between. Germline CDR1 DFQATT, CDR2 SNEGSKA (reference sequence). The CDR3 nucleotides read TGCAGTGCTAGGGCGGGTGCCGACATTCAGTACTTC. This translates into CSARAGADIQYF.

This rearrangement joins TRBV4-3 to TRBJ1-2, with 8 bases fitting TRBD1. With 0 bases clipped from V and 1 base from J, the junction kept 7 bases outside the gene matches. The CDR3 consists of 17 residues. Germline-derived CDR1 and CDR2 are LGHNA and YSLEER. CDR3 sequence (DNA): TGCGCCAGCAGCCAAGATCCATTGACAGGGGTTAACTATGGCTACACCTTC. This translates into CASSQDPLTGVNYGYTF.

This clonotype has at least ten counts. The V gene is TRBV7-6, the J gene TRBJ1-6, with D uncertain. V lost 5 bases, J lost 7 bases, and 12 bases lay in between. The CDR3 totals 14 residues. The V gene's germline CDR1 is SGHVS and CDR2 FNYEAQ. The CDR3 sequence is CASSDRRRNSPLHF. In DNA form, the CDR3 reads TGTGCCAGCAGCGACCGCCGCAGAAATTCACCCCTCCACTTT.

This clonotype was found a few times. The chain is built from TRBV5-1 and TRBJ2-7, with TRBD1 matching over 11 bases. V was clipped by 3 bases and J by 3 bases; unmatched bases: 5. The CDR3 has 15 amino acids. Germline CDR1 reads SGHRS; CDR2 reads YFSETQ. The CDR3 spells CASSSGTGGNYEQYF. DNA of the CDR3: TGCGCCAGCAGCTCGGGGACAGGGGGTAACTACGAGCAGTACTTC. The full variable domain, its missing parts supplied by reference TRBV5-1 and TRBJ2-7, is KAGVTQTPRYLIKTRGQQVTLSCSPISGHRSVSWYQQTPGQGLQFLFEYFSETQRNKGNFPGRFSGRQFSNSRSEMNVSTLELGDSALYLCASSSGTGGNYEQYFGPGTRLTVT.

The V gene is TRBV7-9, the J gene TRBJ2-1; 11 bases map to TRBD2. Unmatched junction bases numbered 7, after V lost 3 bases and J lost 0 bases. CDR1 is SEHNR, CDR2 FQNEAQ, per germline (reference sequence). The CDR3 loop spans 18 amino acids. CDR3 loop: CASSFPISGRDSYNEQFF. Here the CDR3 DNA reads TGTGCCAGCAGCTTTCCTATTAGCGGGAGGGACTCCTACAATGAGCAGTTCTTC.

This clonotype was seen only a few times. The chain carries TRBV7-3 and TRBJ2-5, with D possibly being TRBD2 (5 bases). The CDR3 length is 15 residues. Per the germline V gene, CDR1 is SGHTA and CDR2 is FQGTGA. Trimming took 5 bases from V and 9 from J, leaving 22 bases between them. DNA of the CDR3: TGTGCCAGCAGCCCCGGGGTAGCGAACGCGGAGGCCCAGTACTTC. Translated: CASSPGVANAEAQYF.

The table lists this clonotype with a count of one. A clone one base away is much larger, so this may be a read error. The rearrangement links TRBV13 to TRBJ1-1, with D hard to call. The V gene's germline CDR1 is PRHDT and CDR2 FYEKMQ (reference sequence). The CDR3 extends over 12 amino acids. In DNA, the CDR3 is TGTGCCATCAGCTTAGAGTCCGAGGAAGCTTTCTTT. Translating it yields CAISLESEEAFF.

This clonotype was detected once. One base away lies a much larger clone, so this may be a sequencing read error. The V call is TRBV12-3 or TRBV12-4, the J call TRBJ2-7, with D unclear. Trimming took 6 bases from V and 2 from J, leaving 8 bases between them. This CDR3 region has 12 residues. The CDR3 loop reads CASSVETYEQYF. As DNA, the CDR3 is TGTGCCAGCAGCGTAGAGACCTACGAGCAGTACTTC.

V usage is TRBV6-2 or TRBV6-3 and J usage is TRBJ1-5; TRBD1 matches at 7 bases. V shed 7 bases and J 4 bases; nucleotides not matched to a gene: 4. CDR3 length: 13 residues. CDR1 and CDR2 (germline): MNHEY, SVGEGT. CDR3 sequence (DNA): TGTGCCAGCAAAGACAGGGTAAATCAGCCCCAGCATTTT. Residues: CASKDRVNQPQHF.

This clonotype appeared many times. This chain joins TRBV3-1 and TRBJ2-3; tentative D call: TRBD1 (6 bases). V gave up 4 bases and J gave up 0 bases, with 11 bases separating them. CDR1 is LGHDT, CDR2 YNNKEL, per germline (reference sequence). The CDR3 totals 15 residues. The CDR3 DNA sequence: TGTGCCAGCAGCCCGACAGGCGTTAGCACAGATACGCAGTATTTT. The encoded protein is CASSPTGVSTDTQYF.

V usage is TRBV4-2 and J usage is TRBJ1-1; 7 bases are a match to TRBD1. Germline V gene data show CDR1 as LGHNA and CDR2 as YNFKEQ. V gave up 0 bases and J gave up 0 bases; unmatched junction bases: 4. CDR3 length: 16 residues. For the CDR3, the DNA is TGTGCCAGCAGCCAAGATTACACAGGGGTGAACACTGAAGCTTTCTTT. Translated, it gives CASSQDYTGVNTEAFF.

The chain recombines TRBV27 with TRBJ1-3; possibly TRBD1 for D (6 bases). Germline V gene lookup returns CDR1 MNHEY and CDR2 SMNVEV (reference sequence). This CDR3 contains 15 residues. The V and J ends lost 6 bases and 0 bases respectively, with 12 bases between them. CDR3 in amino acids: CASRRRGDSGNTIYF. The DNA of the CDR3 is TGTGCCAGCAGACGTAGGGGGGACTCTGGAAACACCATATATTTT.

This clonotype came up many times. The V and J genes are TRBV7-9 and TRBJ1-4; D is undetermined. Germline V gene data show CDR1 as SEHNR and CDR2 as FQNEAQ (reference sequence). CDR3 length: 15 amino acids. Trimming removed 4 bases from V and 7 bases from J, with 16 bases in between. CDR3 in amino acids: CASSSRGFLFEKLFF. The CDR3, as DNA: TGTGCCAGCAGCTCCCGGGGATTCCTATTTGAAAAACTGTTTTTT.

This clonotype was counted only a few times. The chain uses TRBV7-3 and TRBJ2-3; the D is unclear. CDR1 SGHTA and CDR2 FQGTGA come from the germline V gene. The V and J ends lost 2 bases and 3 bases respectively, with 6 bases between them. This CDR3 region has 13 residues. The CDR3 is CASSLLITDTQYF. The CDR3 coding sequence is TGTGCCAGCAGCTTATTAATAACAGATACGCAGTATTTT.

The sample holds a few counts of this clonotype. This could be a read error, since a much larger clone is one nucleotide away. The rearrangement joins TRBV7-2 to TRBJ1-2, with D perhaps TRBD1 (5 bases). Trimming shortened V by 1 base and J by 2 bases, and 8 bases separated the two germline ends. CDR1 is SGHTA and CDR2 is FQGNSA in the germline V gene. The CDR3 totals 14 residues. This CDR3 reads CASSLGRVNYGYTF. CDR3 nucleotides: TGTGCCAGCAGCTTAGGCAGGGTAAACTATGGCTACACCTTC. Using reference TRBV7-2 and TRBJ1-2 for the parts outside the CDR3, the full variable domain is GAGVSQSPSNKVTEKGKDVELRCDPISGHTALYWYRQSLGQGLEFLIYFQGNSAPDKSGLPSDRFSAERTGGSVSTLTIQRTQQEDSAVYLCASSLGRVNYGYTFGSGTRLTVV.

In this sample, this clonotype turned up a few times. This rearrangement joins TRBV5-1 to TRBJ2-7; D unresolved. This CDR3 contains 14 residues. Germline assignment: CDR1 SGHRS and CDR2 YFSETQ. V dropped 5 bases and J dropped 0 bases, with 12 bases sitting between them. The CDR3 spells CASSPRHNSYEQYF. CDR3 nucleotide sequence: TGCGCCAGCAGTCCTCGTCATAACTCCTACGAGCAGTACTTC. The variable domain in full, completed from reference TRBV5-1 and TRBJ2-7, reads KAGVTQTPRYLIKTRGQQVTLSCSPISGHRSVSWYQQTPGQGLQFLFEYFSETQRNKGNFPGRFSGRQFSNSRSEMNVSTLELGDSALYLCASSPRHNSYEQYFGPGTRLTVT.

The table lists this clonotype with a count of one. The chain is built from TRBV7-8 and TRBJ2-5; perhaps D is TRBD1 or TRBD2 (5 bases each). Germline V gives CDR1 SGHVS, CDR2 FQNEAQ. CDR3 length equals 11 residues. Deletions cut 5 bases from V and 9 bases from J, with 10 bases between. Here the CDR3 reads CASSLPGPQYF. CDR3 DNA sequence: TGTGCCAGCAGCCTACCGGGGCCCCAGTACTTC.

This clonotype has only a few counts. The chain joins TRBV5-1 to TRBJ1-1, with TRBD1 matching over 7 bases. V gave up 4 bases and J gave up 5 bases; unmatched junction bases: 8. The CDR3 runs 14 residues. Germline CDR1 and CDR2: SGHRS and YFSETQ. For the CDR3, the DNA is TGCGCCAGCAGCCCCGGACAGGCGAGGACTGAAGCTTTCTTT. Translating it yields CASSPGQARTEAFF.

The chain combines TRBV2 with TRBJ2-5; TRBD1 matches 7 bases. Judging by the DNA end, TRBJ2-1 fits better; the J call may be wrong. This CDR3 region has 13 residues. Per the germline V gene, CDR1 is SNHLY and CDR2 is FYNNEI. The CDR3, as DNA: TGTGCCAGCAGTCCTTACAGGGGCGGTGAGCAGTTCTTC. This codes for CASSPYRGGEQFF.

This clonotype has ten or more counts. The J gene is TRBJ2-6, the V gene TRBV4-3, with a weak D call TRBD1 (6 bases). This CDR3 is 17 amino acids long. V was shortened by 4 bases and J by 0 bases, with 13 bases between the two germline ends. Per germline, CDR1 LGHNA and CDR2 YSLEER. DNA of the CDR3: TGCGCCAGCAGCCGGGACACTTACAGCTCTGGGGCCAACGTCCTGACTTTC. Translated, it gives CASSRDTYSSGANVLTF.

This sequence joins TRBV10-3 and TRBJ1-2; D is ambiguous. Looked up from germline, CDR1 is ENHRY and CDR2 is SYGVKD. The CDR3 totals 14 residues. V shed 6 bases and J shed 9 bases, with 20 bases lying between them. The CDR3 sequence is CAISEEVRPPRYTF. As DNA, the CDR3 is TGTGCCATCAGCGAAGAGGTACGGCCCCCTCGCTACACCTTC.

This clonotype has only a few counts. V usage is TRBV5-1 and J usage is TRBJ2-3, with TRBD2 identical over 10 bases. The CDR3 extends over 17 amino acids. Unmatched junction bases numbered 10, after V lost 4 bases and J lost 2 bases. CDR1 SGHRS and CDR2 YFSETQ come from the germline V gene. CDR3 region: CASSALLAGDSTDTQYF. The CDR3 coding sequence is TGCGCCAGCAGCGCCCTTCTAGCGGGGGATTCCACAGATACGCAGTATTTT.